This TCR beta chain was recorded in a study of blood T cell repertoires in COVID-19. As for the study in general: The United States, Italy and Spain provided the acute and convalescent COVID-19 samples.

Original handling: Amplified reference gene primers provided the basis for estimating nucleated cell counts. TCRdb's table, derived via immunoSEQ multiplex PCR, lists solely in-frame clones and lacks some. V and J calls and clone size are copied from that table; D and trimming were computed from the DNA. The table shows around 260,000 clones, with around nine tenths occurring only once. Per germline, CDR1 MGHRA and CDR2 YSYEKL. After removal of 0 bases from V and 3 bases from J, the junction contained 7 bases not matched to a gene. The CDR3 length is 17 residues. V is TRBV4-1 and J is TRBJ2-3; 9 bases match TRBD2. Sequencing was carried out using peripheral blood. The source is a woman aged 60-75 years with COVID-19, enrolled during active disease. The CDR3 loop reads CASSQDPGGRVTDTQYF. As DNA, the CDR3 is TGCGCCAGCAGCCAAGATCCGGGCGGGAGGGTGACAGATACGCAGTATTTT.